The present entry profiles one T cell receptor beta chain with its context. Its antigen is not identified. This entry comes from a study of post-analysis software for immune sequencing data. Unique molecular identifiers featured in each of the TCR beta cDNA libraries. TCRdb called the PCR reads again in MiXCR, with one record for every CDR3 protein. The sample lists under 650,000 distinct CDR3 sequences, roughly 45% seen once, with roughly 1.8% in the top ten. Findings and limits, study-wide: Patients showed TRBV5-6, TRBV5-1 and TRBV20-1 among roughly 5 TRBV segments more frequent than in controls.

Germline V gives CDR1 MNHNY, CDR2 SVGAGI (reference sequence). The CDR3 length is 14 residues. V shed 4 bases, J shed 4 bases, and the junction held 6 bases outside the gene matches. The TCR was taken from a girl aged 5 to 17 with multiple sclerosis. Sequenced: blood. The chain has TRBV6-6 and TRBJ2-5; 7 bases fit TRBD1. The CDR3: CASSFPGQSETQYF. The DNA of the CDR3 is TGTGCCAGCAGTTTTCCGGGACAGTCAGAGACCCAGTACTTC.